This is a list of T cell receptor beta chains from one sample in a study of cytomegalovirus exposure and HLA in healthy donors. Generated by immunoSEQ multiplex PCR, the TCRdb table keeps only in-frame clones and is missing some. The sample contains around 190,000 clones, about 77% of which appear only once. Material for sequencing was PBMCs. These receptors all stem from a woman aged 25 to 39 in good health and CMV-seronegative. CDR3s include the opening cysteine and the closing phenylalanine or tryptophan. A D gene is named only where the DNA matches it firmly. For some rows the clone size is stated as once, few or many, or as a class when expanded; others skip it.

NA TRBJ2-1 TRBV28 TRBD2 TGTGCCAGCAGTTTGGGACTAGCGGGTGGGGCCTACAATGAGCAGTTCTTC CASSLGLAGGAYNEQFF
NA TRBJ2-3 TRBV19 TRBD2 TGTGCCAGTAGTTCCGGGACTAGCGGGAGAGTGGCAGATACGCAGTATTTT CASSSGTSGRVADTQYF
few TRBJ1-2 TRBV10-2 NA TGCGCCAGCAGTGAGTCTTGGCAGAACTATGGCTACACCTTC CASSESWQNYGYTF
NA TRBJ2-6 TRBV5-1 NA TGCGCCAGCAGCGGTGACAGTGCTGGGGCCAACGTCCTGACTTTC CASSGDSAGANVLTF
NA TRBJ2-7 TRBV28 NA TGTGCCAGCAGTTTATCCGGGGTCAGCTCCTACGAGCAGTACTTC CASSLSGVSSYEQYF
NA TRBJ2-1 TRBV9 TRBD2 TGTGCCAGCAGCGTAGGGGGCGGGAGGCAGTACAATGAGCAGTTCTTC CASSVGGGRQYNEQFF
NA TRBJ2-3 TRBV2 TRBD2 TGTGCCAGCAGTGAACACGGGCTAGCGGGAGAAATAACAGATACGCAGTATTTT CASSEHGLAGEITDTQYF
NA TRBJ1-2 TRBV7-9 TRBD1 TGTTCCAGCTCGGACAGGGAGGATGGCTACACCTTC CSSSDREDGYTF
NA TRBJ2-2 TRBV6-5 TRBD1 TGTGCCAGCAGTTACGACAGGGATCGGACCGGGGAGCTGTTTTTT CASSYDRDRTGELFF
NA TRBJ2-1 TRBV6-5 TRBD1 TGTGCCAGCAGTTACTCGAGGCAGGGGGCCTACAATGAGCAGTTCTTC CASSYSRQGAYNEQFF
NA TRBJ1-1 TRBV11-2 TRBD1 TGTGCCAGCAGCCCGGACAGGGTCGTGAACACTGAAGCTTTCTTT CASSPDRVVNTEAFF
NA TRBJ1-5 TRBV29-1 NA TGCAGCGTTGAGAGGGACTCGGGGAGCAATCAGCCCCAGCATTTT CSVERDSGSNQPQHF
NA TRBJ1-1 TRBV11-2 NA TGTGCCAGCAGCTTTTGGCCTTCGAACACTGAAGCTTTCTTT CASSFWPSNTEAFF
NA TRBJ2-1 TRBV27 TRBD2 TGTGCCAGCAGGCCTTATATGACTAGCGGGAGGGACAATGAGCAGTTCTTC CASRPYMTSGRDNEQFF
few TRBJ2-1 TRBV28 NA TGTGCCAGCAGGCGGCGTACTTCATACAATGAGCAGTTCTTC CASRRRTSYNEQFF
NA TRBJ1-3 TRBV6-6 NA TGTGCCAGCAGTTATAGACAGGAGAGCTCTGGAAACACCATATATTTT CASSYRQESSGNTIYF
NA TRBJ2-7 TRBV5-1 NA TGCGCCAGCAGCTTGGGCAGCTCCTACGAGCAGTACTTC CASSLGSSYEQYF
few TRBJ2-2 TRBV7-2 TRBD1 TGTGCCAGCAGTCCGGGACAGTATAAGGGGGAGCTGTTTTTT CASSPGQYKGELFF
once TRBJ1-1 TRBV7-3 NA TGTTCCAGCAGCTTAGGAGGGAGTGAAGCTTTCTTT CSSSLGGSEAFF
NA TRBJ2-3 TRBV9 NA TGTGCCAGCAGCGCTCAGAGGGGCACAGATACGCAGTATTTT CASSAQRGTDTQYF
NA TRBJ1-6 TRBV9 TRBD1 TGTGCCAGCAGCGCAGAACCGGGACAGTATAATTCACCCCTCCACTTT CASSAEPGQYNSPLHF
NA TRBJ2-7 TRBV30 TRBD2 TGTGCCTGGAGTGGCGGGGGGGGCTACGAGCAGTACTTC CAWSGGGGYEQYF
few TRBJ1-2 TRBV9 TRBD1 TGTGCCAGCAGCGTCGGGACAGTAAGTGGCTACACCTTC CASSVGTVSGYTF
NA TRBJ1-6 TRBV5-1 TRBD1 TGCGCCAGCAGCGAGGGGGGGACAGGGGGAGAAAATTCACCCCTCCACTTT CASSEGGTGGENSPLHF
NA TRBJ2-3 TRBV19 TRBD2 TGTGCCAGTAGTAGACGGACTAGCGGGGGCACAGATACGCAGTATTTT CASSRRTSGGTDTQYF
NA TRBJ1-1 TRBV2 NA TGTGCCAGCAGCCCAGGGTTCACTGAAGCTTTCTTT CASSPGFTEAFF
few TRBJ2-1 TRBV29-1 TRBD2 TGCAGCGTCGATCCCGGGACTAGCGCTTCCGCCTACAATGAGCAGTTCTTC CSVDPGTSASAYNEQFF
NA TRBJ2-1 TRBV19 NA TGTGCCAGTAGTGGAGATCGGTGGAGCGGAAATTCCTACAATGAGCAGTTCTTC CASSGDRWSGNSYNEQFF
NA TRBJ2-3 TRBV28 TRBD2 TGTGCCAGCAGGGTGGGGAGGGCCTTGCCAGATACGCAGTATTTT CASRVGRALPDTQYF
NA TRBJ2-2 TRBV14 NA TGTGCCAGCAGCCAAGATTGGACAGGGGAGCTGTTTTTT CASSQDWTGELFF
NA TRBJ1-2 TRBV27 TRBD1 TGTGCCAGCGGCCCAAACCGGGACAGGGGGCAAGGAAGTGGCTACACCTTC CASGPNRDRGQGSGYTF
NA TRBJ1-1 TRBV6-4 NA TGTGCCAGCAGCTACGCTCCGGACTTGAACACTGAAGCTTTCTTT CASSYAPDLNTEAFF
once TRBJ1-1 TRBV10-2 NA TGCGCCAGCAGTGAGGCAAGGGGCGAGATCACTGAAGCTTTCTTT CASSEARGEITEAFF
once TRBJ2-4 TRBV4-1 NA TGCGCCAGCAGCCAAGATATCAGTTACAAAAACATTCAGTACTTC CASSQDISYKNIQYF
NA TRBJ2-2 TRBV6-5 TRBD2 TGTGCCAGCAAAGGGAGGGACACCGGGGAGCTGTTTTTT CASKGRDTGELFF
once TRBJ2-3 TRBV7-9 NA TGTGCCACCCGTACGCAGTATTTT CATRTQYF
NA TRBJ1-2 TRBV30 TRBD1 TGTGCCTGGAATGGACAGGCCTCCGGCTACACCTTC CAWNGQASGYTF
NA TRBJ2-5 TRBV10-3 TRBD2 TGTGCCATCAGCTCCCGACTAGCGGGGGAGTCTAGCCAAGAGACCCAGTACTTC CAISSRLAGESSQETQYF
NA TRBJ1-5 TRBV4-1 NA TGCGCCAGCAGCCAAAGCATCAATAGCAATCAGCCCCAGCATTTT CASSQSINSNQPQHF
NA TRBJ2-2 TRBV18 NA TGTGCCAGCTCACCAATCCTTGCGGCCAAGGGGACCGGGGAGCTGTTTTTT CASSPILAAKGTGELFF
NA TRBJ2-1 TRBV2 TRBD2 TGTGCCAGCAGTGATCTAGCCGGGCGGGAGACTTACAATGAGCAGTTCTTC CASSDLAGRETYNEQFF
NA TRBJ2-7 TRBV6-5 TRBD1 TGTGCCAGCAGTTCCCGACAGGGTAAGCCCTACGAGCAGTACTTC CASSSRQGKPYEQYF
NA TRBJ1-2 TRBV15 NA TGTGCCACCAGCAGACCGCATCAGCAGGGCTACCTCTATGGCTACACCTTC CATSRPHQQGYLYGYTF
NA TRBJ2-3 TRBV5-5 TRBD1 TGTGCCAGCAGCCACGGACAGGGCGCAGATACGCAGTATTTT CASSHGQGADTQYF
NA TRBJ1-2 TRBV5-8 NA TGTGCCAGCAGCTTGGGCAGGGGTTTGGATGGCTACACCTTC CASSLGRGLDGYTF
NA TRBJ2-7 TRBV19 TRBD2 TGTGCCAGTAGTATACTAGCGGGTGCCTCCTACGAGCAGTACTTC CASSILAGASYEQYF
few TRBJ1-2 TRBV30 NA TGTGCCTGGAGTTACAGGGCGTCTTATGGCTACACCTTC CAWSYRASYGYTF
few TRBJ1-5 TRBV19 NA TGTGCCAGTAGTATTTTAATGAGGGGCAATCAGCCCCAGCATTTT CASSILMRGNQPQHF
NA TRBJ1-5 TRBV6-6 TRBD1 TGTGCCAGCAGCCCGGACAGGGGGTGGCAGCCCCAGCATTTT CASSPDRGWQPQHF
NA TRBJ1-1 TRBV6-1 NA TGTGCCAGCAGTGAAGCGCTTCGGGGGAAAGCTTTCTTT CASSEALRGKAFF
NA TRBJ1-2 TRBV11-2 NA TGTGCCAGCAGCCCCGATTTGGGGCACAGAATTACTAACTATGGCTACACCTTC CASSPDLGHRITNYGYTF
NA TRBJ2-5 TRBV11-2 NA TGTGCCAGCAGCTTGGGACTCAAAGAGACCCAGTACTTC CASSLGLKETQYF
NA TRBJ2-7 TRBV18 NA TGTGCCAGCTCACCCTCACTTTCCCCCGAGCAGTACTTC CASSPSLSPEQYF
NA TRBJ1-6 TRBV6-1 TRBD1 TGTGCCAGCATTGACAGGGGGAATAATTCACCCCTCCACTTT CASIDRGNNSPLHF
NA TRBJ1-5 TRBV6-6 NA TGTGCCAGCAGTTACTCGAAGGGGAGGCAGCCCCAGCATTTT CASSYSKGRQPQHF